This is a list of T cell receptor beta chains from one sample in a study of control samples from healthy donors and cancer patients. Profiling relied on immunoSEQ multiplex PCR, and the TCRdb table lists in-frame clones only, not all of them. The sample contains a few hundred thousand clones, roughly 90% of which appear only once. The sequencing input was PBMCs. Source of these receptors: a man aged 40-49 years with head and neck cancer. Each CDR3 is given with its conserved first and last residue. The order of the fields is CDR3 length, J gene, clone size, V gene, D gene, CDR3 protein, CDR3 DNA. A D gene is named only where the DNA matches it firmly. The listing skips clone size in some rows; elsewhere it reads once, few, many or a size class.

CDR3 length: 16; J gene: TRBJ2-2; clone size: once; V gene: TRBV18; D gene: TRBD2; CDR3 protein: CASSLRLAQNTGELFF; CDR3 DNA: TGTGCCAGCTCCCTCAGACTAGCCCAGAACACCGGGGAGCTGTTTTTT
CDR3 length: 15; J gene: TRBJ1-1; clone size: .; V gene: TRBV9; D gene: TRBD1; CDR3 protein: CASSTDGTGNTEAFF; CDR3 DNA: TGTGCCAGCAGCACCGACGGGACAGGGAACACTGAAGCTTTCTTT
CDR3 length: 17; J gene: TRBJ2-2; clone size: .; V gene: TRBV5-6; D gene: TRBD1; CDR3 protein: CASSLFRQGIRGGELFF; CDR3 DNA: TGTGCCAGCAGCTTGTTCAGACAGGGAATTCGCGGCGGGGAGCTGTTTTTT
CDR3 length: 17; J gene: TRBJ2-3; clone size: once; V gene: TRBV4-1; D gene: TRBD2; CDR3 protein: CASSSRLAGGTTDTQYF; CDR3 DNA: TGCGCCAGCAGCTCCAGACTAGCGGGGGGGACCACAGATACGCAGTATTTT
CDR3 length: 12; J gene: TRBJ1-2; clone size: .; V gene: TRBV2; D gene: .; CDR3 protein: CASSLETVGYTF; CDR3 DNA: TGTGCCAGCAGCCTAGAGACAGTTGGCTACACCTTC
CDR3 length: 14; J gene: TRBJ2-5; clone size: .; V gene: TRBV9; D gene: TRBD1; CDR3 protein: CASSFGTAQETQYF; CDR3 DNA: TGTGCCAGCAGCTTCGGGACAGCGCAAGAGACCCAGTACTTC
CDR3 length: 17; J gene: TRBJ2-3; clone size: .; V gene: TRBV6-2/TRBV6-3; D gene: TRBD1; CDR3 protein: CASSSPGTAPRTDTQYF; CDR3 DNA: TGTGCCAGCAGTTCCCCAGGGACAGCTCCACGCACAGATACGCAGTATTTT
CDR3 length: 13; J gene: TRBJ2-1; clone size: .; V gene: TRBV7-9; D gene: .; CDR3 protein: CASSLAGGGEQFF; CDR3 DNA: TGTGCCAGCAGCTTAGCTGGGGGCGGTGAGCAGTTCTTC
CDR3 length: 20; J gene: TRBJ1-1; clone size: .; V gene: TRBV9; D gene: .; CDR3 protein: CASSVGPTILTPTRNTEAFF; CDR3 DNA: TGTGCCAGCAGCGTTGGCCCAACCATACTAACACCGACGAGGAACACTGAAGCTTTCTTT
CDR3 length: 14; J gene: TRBJ2-7; clone size: .; V gene: TRBV7-9; D gene: TRBD1; CDR3 protein: CASSWGQGTYEQYF; CDR3 DNA: TGTGCCAGCAGCTGGGGACAGGGGACCTACGAGCAGTACTTC
CDR3 length: 13; J gene: TRBJ2-7; clone size: .; V gene: TRBV6-5; D gene: .; CDR3 protein: CASRAAGRYEQYF; CDR3 DNA: TGTGCCAGCAGGGCGGCAGGGAGGTACGAGCAGTACTTC
CDR3 length: 12; J gene: TRBJ2-7; clone size: .; V gene: TRBV7-2; D gene: .; CDR3 protein: CASSPRTNEQYF; CDR3 DNA: TGTGCCAGCAGCCCCCGGACAAACGAGCAGTACTTC
CDR3 length: 14; J gene: TRBJ1-1; clone size: once; V gene: TRBV19; D gene: .; CDR3 protein: CASSIRAPNTEAFF; CDR3 DNA: TGTGCCAGTAGTATACGGGCCCCGAACACTGAAGCTTTCTTT
CDR3 length: 15; J gene: TRBJ1-2; clone size: .; V gene: TRBV28; D gene: .; CDR3 protein: CASSLQVLPAGGYTF; CDR3 DNA: TGTGCCAGCAGTTTACAGGTGCTCCCGGCGGGTGGCTACACCTTC
CDR3 length: 15; J gene: TRBJ1-4; clone size: once; V gene: TRBV27; D gene: TRBD1; CDR3 protein: CASSFNRGLREKLFF; CDR3 DNA: TGTGCCAGCAGTTTCAACAGGGGGCTGAGGGAAAAACTGTTTTTT
CDR3 length: 16; J gene: TRBJ1-5; clone size: .; V gene: TRBV28; D gene: .; CDR3 protein: CASSLELQDSNQPQHF; CDR3 DNA: TGTGCCAGCAGTTTAGAGTTGCAGGACAGCAATCAGCCCCAGCATTTT
CDR3 length: 13; J gene: TRBJ1-1; clone size: .; V gene: TRBV11-2; D gene: TRBD1; CDR3 protein: CASGNRGLTEAFF; CDR3 DNA: TGTGCCAGCGGAAACAGGGGGCTAACTGAAGCTTTCTTT
CDR3 length: 15; J gene: TRBJ1-5; clone size: .; V gene: TRBV5-6; D gene: TRBD1; CDR3 protein: CASSSGTGEYQPQHF; CDR3 DNA: TGTGCCAGCAGCTCAGGAACAGGGGAATATCAGCCCCAGCATTTT
CDR3 length: 16; J gene: TRBJ2-1; clone size: .; V gene: TRBV9; D gene: TRBD2; CDR3 protein: CASSVSSLARYNEQFF; CDR3 DNA: TGTGCCAGCAGCGTATCCTCACTAGCGAGATACAATGAGCAGTTCTTC
CDR3 length: 13; J gene: TRBJ2-2; clone size: .; V gene: TRBV6-5; D gene: TRBD1; CDR3 protein: CASRGQDTGELFF; CDR3 DNA: TGTGCCAGCAGAGGACAGGACACCGGGGAGCTGTTTTTT
CDR3 length: 15; J gene: TRBJ1-5; clone size: .; V gene: TRBV5-1; D gene: .; CDR3 protein: CASSLGIGSNQPQHF; CDR3 DNA: TGCGCCAGCAGCTTGGGAATTGGGAGCAATCAGCCCCAGCATTTT
CDR3 length: 15; J gene: TRBJ1-4; clone size: .; V gene: TRBV30; D gene: .; CDR3 protein: CAWSKSGGANEKLFF; CDR3 DNA: TGTGCCTGGAGTAAATCCGGAGGGGCTAATGAAAAACTGTTTTTT
CDR3 length: 20; J gene: TRBJ2-2; clone size: .; V gene: TRBV6-2/TRBV6-3; D gene: TRBD1; CDR3 protein: CASSYSPTLQDRGNTGELFF; CDR3 DNA: TGTGCCAGCAGTTATAGCCCCACTCTCCAGGACAGGGGGAACACCGGGGAGCTGTTTTTT
CDR3 length: 16; J gene: TRBJ2-3; clone size: .; V gene: TRBV5-6; D gene: TRBD1; CDR3 protein: CASSLEIRGSTDTQYF; CDR3 DNA: TGTGCCAGCAGCTTGGAAATCAGGGGGAGCACAGATACGCAGTATTTT